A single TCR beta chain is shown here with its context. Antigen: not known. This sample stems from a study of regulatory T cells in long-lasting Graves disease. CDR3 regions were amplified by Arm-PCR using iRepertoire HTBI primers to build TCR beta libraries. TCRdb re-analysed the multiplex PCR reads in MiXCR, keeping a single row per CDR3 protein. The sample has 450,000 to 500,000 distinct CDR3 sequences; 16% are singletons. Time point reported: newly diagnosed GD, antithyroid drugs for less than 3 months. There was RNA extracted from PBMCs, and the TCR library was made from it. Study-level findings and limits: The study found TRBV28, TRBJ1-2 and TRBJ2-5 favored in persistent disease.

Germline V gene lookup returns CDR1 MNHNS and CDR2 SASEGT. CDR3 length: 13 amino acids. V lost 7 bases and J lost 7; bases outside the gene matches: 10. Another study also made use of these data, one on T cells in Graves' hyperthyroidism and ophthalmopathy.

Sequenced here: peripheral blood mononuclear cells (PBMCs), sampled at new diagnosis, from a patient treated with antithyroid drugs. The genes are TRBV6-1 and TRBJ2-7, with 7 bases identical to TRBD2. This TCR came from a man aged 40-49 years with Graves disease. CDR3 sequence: CASTHRPGGEQYF. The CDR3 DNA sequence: TGTGCCAGCACCCACCGCCCGGGGGGTGAGCAGTACTTC.